One sample yielded the 24 T cell receptor beta chains listed below, sequenced in a study of read filtering for tumor transcriptome and immune sequencing. From around 440 ng of RNA, a library with molecular barcoded alpha/delta and beta/gamma adaptors was made. TCRdb fed the reads into MiXCR, producing one record per CDR3 protein. There are about 30,000 distinct CDR3 sequences in the sample; around a sixth occur only once, and about a sixth lies in the top ten. The sequenced sample was a population of CD138-negative cells sorted from bone marrow. The receptor source for this set is a donor at least 40 years old with multiple myeloma.

Ten or more counts support this clonotype. V gene TRBV7-9 combines with J gene TRBJ2-2; D unclear. The V gene's germline CDR1 is SEHNR and CDR2 FQNEAQ (reference sequence). This CDR3 contains 13 residues. V lost 8 bases and J 4 bases, leaving 11 bases between the germline ends. The CDR3 DNA follows: TGTGCCAGCGGACGCGCGAGCACCGGGGAGCTGTTTTTT. Translating it yields CASGRASTGELFF.

The genes are TRBV7-9 and TRBJ1-1; D call uncertain. The V and J ends lost 0 bases and 5 bases respectively, with 4 bases between them. This CDR3 is built from 12 residues. The germline gives CDR1 SEHNR, CDR2 FQNEAQ (reference sequence). The CDR3 sequence: CASSLAGTEAFF. In DNA form, the CDR3 reads TGTGCCAGCAGCTTAGCGGGAACTGAAGCTTTCTTT.

At least ten counts were recorded for this clonotype. At one boundary the junction diverges from the germline segment, which might be a read error. The chain couples TRBV12-3 or TRBV12-4 to TRBJ2-1, with D possibly matching TRBD1 (5 bases). The CDR3 runs 14 residues. The DNA for the CDR3 is TGTGCCAGCGGTTTAGGACAAAAAGAGAATGAGCAGTTCTTC. Translating gives CASGLGQKENEQFF.

As regards this clonotype: Possible read error: a much larger clone is one base away. The chain has TRBV24-1 and TRBJ2-3, with 7 nucleotides matching TRBD1. There are 16 residues in the CDR3. The germline V gene encodes CDR1 KGHDR and CDR2 SFDVKD. Trimming removed 3 bases from V and 2 bases from J; junction bases left unmatched: 7. CDR3 sequence (DNA): TGTGCCACCAGTGATGGGACAGCCGGGAACACAGATACGCAGTATTTT. It translates to CATSDGTAGNTDTQYF.

The J gene is TRBJ2-7, the V gene TRBV2; TRBD2 matches 8 bases. CDR1 is SNHLY and CDR2 is FYNNEI in the germline V gene. This CDR3 has 15 amino acids. The junction had 4 bases not matched to a gene; V was cut back by 2 bases and J by 1 base. As DNA, the CDR3 is TGTGCCAGCAGTGAAACACTAGCGGTATCCTACGAGCAGTACTTC. Translating gives CASSETLAVSYEQYF.

The sample holds many counts of this clonotype. The chain uses TRBV7-8 and TRBJ1-1; 7 nucleotides line up with TRBD1. Germline CDR1 reads SGHVS; CDR2 reads FQNEAQ. This CDR3 is built from 15 residues. J gave up 1 base and V 7 bases, and 9 bases lay outside the gene matches. In DNA, the CDR3 is TGTGCCAGCACCTTCCTAAACAGGGGGAACACTGAAGCTTTCTTT. This codes for CASTFLNRGNTEAFF.

This clonotype was found many times. The V gene is TRBV4-2, the J gene TRBJ2-1; 7 bases align to TRBD1. The CDR3 length is 17 residues. The V segment lost 1 base and the J segment 0 bases; nucleotides outside the gene matches: 6. Germline-derived CDR1 and CDR2 are LGHNA and YNFKEQ. The CDR3 loop is CASSQATGTASYNEQFF. The CDR3, as DNA: TGTGCCAGCAGCCAAGCGACCGGGACAGCCTCCTACAATGAGCAGTTCTTC.

This clonotype showed up many times. V is TRBV6-6 and J is TRBJ2-1; 8 bases align to TRBD2. V gave up 2 bases and J gave up 3 bases; unmatched junction bases: 3. Germline lookup yields CDR1 MNHNY and CDR2 SVGAGI (reference sequence). CDR3 length: 15 residues. The CDR3 DNA follows: TGTGCCAGCAGTTACAATCGGGGGGGCTACAATGAGCAGTTCTTC. Protein: CASSYNRGGYNEQFF.

This clonotype was detected ten times or more. This chain connects TRBV20-1 to TRBJ1-4; no reliable D call. Germline assignment: CDR1 DFQATT and CDR2 SNEGSKA (reference sequence). CDR3 length: 14 amino acids. Trimming stripped 3 bases from V and 4 bases from J, with 12 bases between. The CDR3 loop reads CSASSRPLNEKLFF. The CDR3 coding sequence is TGCAGTGCTAGTAGCAGACCTCTTAATGAAAAACTGTTTTTT.

The CDR3 protein is CGVPSRRGRLGEQFF. Here the CDR3 DNA reads TGCGGTGTCCCCTCCCGGCGGGGGCGGTTAGGTGAGCAGTTCTTC. The chain joins TRBV20-1 to TRBJ2-1, with a tentative D call TRBD2 (7 bases). The CDR3 is 15 residues long. Germline V gene sequence: CDR1 DFQATT, CDR2 SNEGSKA (reference sequence).

The table lists this clonotype with a count of one. This chain joins TRBV20-1 and TRBJ2-5; tentative D call: TRBD2 (6 bases). Germline CDR1 is DFQATT and CDR2 is SNEGSKA (reference sequence). The length of the CDR3 is 15 residues. The V and J ends lost 0 bases and 2 bases respectively, with 13 bases between them. The CDR3, as DNA: TGCAGTGCTAGAGATTCTCAGCGGGCTCAAGAGACCCAGTACTTC. Amino acid sequence: CSARDSQRAQETQYF.

This clonotype has only one observation. The junction shows a germline mismatch at one end, possibly a read error. The genes are TRBV29-1 and TRBJ2-1, with no clear D. The CDR3 runs 11 residues. Per germline, CDR1 SQVTM and CDR2 ANQGSEA. In DNA form, the CDR3 reads TGCAGCGCTCAGCAGGCGAATGAGCGGTTCTTC. This gives the protein CSAQQANERFF.

The chain has TRBV4-2 and TRBJ2-2; D is tentatively TRBD1 or TRBD2 (6 bases each). The CDR3 runs 16 residues. Germline V gene lookup returns CDR1 LGHNA and CDR2 YNFKEQ. V lost 1 base, J lost 7 bases, and 16 bases lay in between. This CDR3 reads CASSQGRGAGGGELFF. The CDR3 DNA reads TGTGCCAGCAGCCAAGGGAGGGGGGCTGGGGGCGGGGAGCTGTTTTTT.

This clonotype was counted many times. The V call is TRBV18, the J call TRBJ1-1, with no clear D. V was trimmed by 5 bases and J by 7 bases, leaving 20 bases between them. CDR3 length: 15 residues. Germline V gene lookup returns CDR1 KGHSH and CDR2 LQKENI. The CDR3 loop is CASSTYRRVRDEAFF. As DNA, the CDR3 is TGTGCCAGCTCAACATACCGGCGGGTTCGGGATGAAGCTTTCTTT.

This clonotype was recorded at least ten times. This may be a read error, as it is one base from a much larger clone. This CDR3 is CSVPGLTRSYSEQFF. As DNA, the CDR3 is TGCAGTGTACCGGGACTCACCCGCTCCTACAGTGAGCAGTTCTTC. The V gene is TRBV20-1, the J gene TRBJ2-1, with D possibly TRBD2 on 6 matching bases. Germline V gene data show CDR1 as DFQATT and CDR2 as SNEGSKA (reference sequence). The CDR3 totals 15 residues.

The table lists this clonotype with many counts. J is TRBJ2-7 and V is TRBV11-1, with 7 nucleotides matching TRBD1. CDR3 length: 13 residues. Germline values: CDR1 SGHAT, CDR2 FQDESV (reference sequence). The trim removed 5 bases at V and 6 bases at J, leaving 7 bases unmatched. The DNA of the CDR3 is TGTGCCAGCAGCCCCACGACAGGGCTCGAGCAGTACTTC. Translated: CASSPTTGLEQYF.

This clonotype was seen repeatedly, ten times or more. This chain links TRBV12-5 with TRBJ1-2; D is ambiguous. The CDR3 length is 17 residues. From germline, CDR1 is LGHNT and CDR2 FRNRAP. Trimming left V 2 bases short and J 2 bases short, with 18 bases between. CDR3: CASGLPSSEGRNYGYTF. CDR3 nucleotide sequence: TGTGCTAGTGGTTTGCCCTCGTCGGAAGGACGGAACTATGGCTACACCTTC.

This clonotype qualifies as medium-sized. The rearrangement uses TRBV18 and TRBJ1-5; no firm D call. The CDR3 totals 14 residues. V shed 3 bases and J shed 3 bases, with 9 bases lying between them. In germline, CDR1 is KGHSH, CDR2 LQKENI. CDR3 sequence (DNA): TGTGCCAGCTCACCCCTGGAAGTCAATCAGCCCCAGCATTTT. Protein product: CASSPLEVNQPQHF.

This clonotype is classed as large. The chain employs TRBV6-4 and TRBJ2-1; the D gene is possibly TRBD1 (6 bases). This CDR3 spans 14 amino acids. With 3 bases removed from V and 6 bases from J, the gap between germline ends came to 12 bases. Germline CDR1 and CDR2: MRHNA and SNTAGT. CDR3 loop: CASSDRTESNEQFF. The CDR3 DNA sequence: TGTGCCAGCAGTGATCGGACAGAGAGCAATGAGCAGTTCTTC.

This clonotype was seen many times. The chain is built from TRBV5-1 and TRBJ2-5; a weak D match, TRBD1 (6 bases). The CDR3 is 15 amino acids. Germline CDR1 and CDR2: SGHRS and YFSETQ. Trimming removed 4 bases at V and 5 bases at J, with 18 bases between. CDR3 sequence (DNA): TGCGCCAGCAGCGCAGCCGGGGACATTGGTGAGACCCAGTACTTC. The encoded protein is CASSAAGDIGETQYF.

A word on this clonotype: A read error may be the cause here, since a much bigger clone is one base away. The rearrangement joins TRBV7-2 to TRBJ2-3; D unclear. The CDR3 is 18 residues long. The V gene's germline CDR1 is SGHTA and CDR2 FQGNSA. The V and J ends lost 8 bases and 7 bases respectively, with 31 bases between them. The CDR3 is CASHSSQSSPPWYNTQYF. The CDR3, as DNA: TGTGCCAGCCACAGCTCGCAGTCGAGCCCCCCGTGGTATAATACGCAGTATTTT.

This clonotype was counted at least ten times. Since no conserved phenylalanine or tryptophan closes the CDR3, a read error is the likely cause. No DNA is shown, since the ends of the CDR3 on it are uncertain; the CDR3 is the one TCRdb lists. The chain couples TRBV14 to TRBJ2-1; TRBD1 was called by the table and not checked on the DNA. Germline V gene data show CDR1 as SGHDN and CDR2 as FVKESK. The length of the CDR3 is 13 amino acids, counting both ends. The CDR3 protein is CASSQVMGQGTEY.

At least ten counts were recorded for this clonotype. The rearrangement joins TRBV5-1 to TRBJ2-1; D is perhaps TRBD2 (5 bases). Germline V lookup: CDR1 SGHRS, CDR2 YFSETQ. The V end was cut by 0 bases, the J end by 9 bases, with 16 bases between. The length of the CDR3 is 15 residues. CDR3 DNA: TGCGCCAGCAGCTTGGTTGGAGGAGCCCGACGTGAGCAGTTCTTC. It is translated as CASSLVGGARREQFF.

This clonotype appeared many times. The V gene is TRBV12-3 or TRBV12-4, the J gene TRBJ2-3; 9 bases are a match to TRBD2. The CDR3 contains 15 residues. Trimming cost V 7 bases and J 5 bases; bases outside gene matches: 10. In DNA form, the CDR3 reads TGTGCCAGCATCCTCCGGGGGCGGGAGGGAGATACGCAGTATTTT. Protein: CASILRGREGDTQYF.